This T cell receptor (beta chain) emerged from a study of cytotoxic CD8 clonotypes in ibrutinib-treated CLL. Clones were read by immunoSEQ multiplex PCR, and TCRdb kept only the in-frame ones, dropping some. The sample comprises 150,000 or so clones, about 88% of which are singletons, and around 2.7% rests with the top ten. Trimming took off 3 bases at V and 4 bases at J, with 13 bases between the two ends. The CDR3 consists of 14 residues. Germline values: CDR1 GTSNPN, CDR2 SVGIG (reference sequence). The chain carries TRBV30 and TRBJ1-5, with D perhaps TRBD1 (5 bases). The receptor's source is a human donor with chronic lymphocytic leukemia. The source material was PBMCs, sampled at disease progression, from a patient treated with ibrutinib. The CDR3 DNA reads TGTGCCTGGAGCAGGGATGAGGCAAATCAGCCCCAGCATTTT. Its translation: CAWSRDEANQPQHF.